The 9 T cell receptor beta chains listed next were all sequenced from one sample in a study of long-term antiretroviral therapy in people with HIV (dated 2022 in TCRdb). The immunoSEQ hsTCRB v3.0 assay was used at survey level resolution to sequence the TRB variable region. TCRdb took over this immuneACCESS table, retaining in-frame rearrangements with V and J assigned. Such tables are incomplete; in checked studies, under half of the missing clones stem from an unresolved V gene, and the remainder is unexplained. Counted in this sample were about 24,000 clones; 70% to 85% of them appeared once. The ten most abundant clones make up approximately 11% of the sample. Sequencing was performed on unsorted PBMCs, taken 1.2 years after starting antiretroviral therapy. All receptors come from a woman aged 40 to 49 with HIV.

J is TRBJ2-4 and V is TRBV9; D might be TRBD2 (6 bases). CDR1 and CDR2 (germline): SGDLS, YYNGEE. The CDR3 has 15 amino acids. Trimming removed 4 bases from V and 8 bases from J, with 19 bases in between. In nucleotides, the CDR3 is TGTGCCAGCAGCAGGGAGGCGGGGTCTTTGGACATTCAGTACTTC. This codes for CASSREAGSLDIQYF.

The chain recombines TRBV7-9 with TRBJ2-1; D gene ambiguous. V was shortened by 4 bases and J by 6 bases, with 10 bases between the two germline ends. In germline, CDR1 is SEHNR, CDR2 FQNEAQ (reference sequence). This CDR3 has 13 residues. CDR3 nucleotides: TGTGCCAGCAGCTGGGTGGGCGGCAATGAGCAGTTCTTC. Amino acid sequence: CASSWVGGNEQFF.

This clone is a singleton in its sample. The chain carries TRBV6-1 and TRBJ2-1; 7 nucleotides agree with TRBD2. The CDR3 runs to 15 residues. The V segment lost 6 bases and the J segment 8 bases; nucleotides outside the gene matches: 13. CDR1 is MNHNS and CDR2 is SASEGT in the germline V gene. CDR3 loop: CASRPTAGAAYEQFF. The CDR3 DNA is TGTGCCAGCAGACCAACCGCGGGAGCGGCCTATGAGCAGTTCTTC.

The gene calls are TRBV29-1 and TRBJ2-3, with D perhaps being TRBD1 or TRBD2 (5 bases each). This CDR3 has 13 residues. CDR1 SQVTM and CDR2 ANQGSEA come from the germline V gene. With 4 bases removed from V and 5 bases from J, the gap between germline ends came to 13 bases. CDR3 loop: CSVASWGIDTQYF. The CDR3 DNA reads as TGCAGCGTTGCTAGCTGGGGGATAGATACGCAGTATTTT.

The chain joins TRBV10-2 to TRBJ2-7; 9 bases line up with TRBD2. The CDR3 contains 13 residues. Germline V gives CDR1 WSHSY, CDR2 SAAADI. J gave up 0 bases and V 9 bases, and 3 bases lay outside the gene matches. The CDR3 sequence: CASSTSGSYEQYF. Written as DNA, the CDR3 is TGCGCCAGTTCGACTAGCGGCTCCTACGAGCAGTACTTC.

The count of this clone is one. V usage is TRBV27 and J usage is TRBJ2-1; possibly TRBD1 for D (6 bases). The V end was cut by 5 bases, the J end by 0 bases, with 11 bases between. The CDR3 consists of 15 residues. Germline CDR1 and CDR2: MNHEY and SMNVEV (reference sequence). The CDR3, as DNA: TGTGCCAGCAGTCTTACAGGGAGCTCCTACAATGAGCAGTTCTTC. Its translation: CASSLTGSSYNEQFF.

This clone appeared a few times. The V call is TRBV27, the J call TRBJ1-5; 7 bases match TRBD1. The CDR3 runs to 15 residues. Germline trimming cut 3 bases from V and 0 bases from J; bases unmatched to any gene: 2. Germline CDR1 and CDR2: MNHEY and SMNVEV (reference sequence). The CDR3 loop reads CASSFDRDSNQPQHF. The CDR3 DNA sequence: TGTGCCAGCAGTTTCGACAGGGATAGCAATCAGCCCCAGCATTTT.

The J gene is TRBJ1-3, the V gene TRBV19; D remains ambiguous. V gave up 3 bases and J gave up 8 bases, with 11 bases separating them. The CDR3 sequence is 13 residues long. Germline V lookup: CDR1 LNHDA, CDR2 SQIVND (reference sequence). The CDR3, as DNA: TGTGCCAGTAGTATTTCTCATCAGGACACCATATATTTT. It is translated as CASSISHQDTIYF.

J is TRBJ2-7 and V is TRBV10-2; 9 bases agree with TRBD2. Per the germline V gene, CDR1 is WSHSY and CDR2 is SAAADI. This CDR3 has 15 amino acids. The J segment lost 5 bases and the V segment lost 6 bases, leaving 11 bases of the junction unmatched. This chain's CDR3 is CASRNGGSGSHEQYF. In DNA, the CDR3 is TGCGCCAGCAGGAACGGCGGTAGCGGGAGCCACGAGCAGTACTTC.